The rows below give T cell receptor beta chains drawn from one sample of a study of control samples from healthy donors and cancer patients. Repertoires were generated with immunoSEQ multiplex PCR, while TCRdb's copy carries only in-frame clones and drops some. Of around 26,000 clones listed, around 86% are singletons. Sequenced: PBMCs. The receptors were gathered from a man aged 55 to 70 with colorectal cancer. CDR3s include the opening cysteine and the closing phenylalanine or tryptophan. A D gene is named only where the DNA matches it firmly. Size is stated for part of the rows, as once, few or many counts, or as a class when the clone is expanded.

CDR3 DNA: TGTGCCAGCAGTTGGAATGTGTGGTACGAGCAGTACTTC
CDR3 protein: CASSWNVWYEQYF
V gene: TRBV6-5
clone size: NA
J gene: TRBJ2-7
D gene: NA

CDR3 DNA: TGTGCCATGTCGCAGCTTGACAGCTTCTCTGGAAACACCATATATTTT
CDR3 protein: CAMSQLDSFSGNTIYF
V gene: TRBV10-3
clone size: NA
J gene: TRBJ1-3
D gene: NA

CDR3 DNA: TGTGCCTGGAGGACAGGGGGCGTGTTTAATTCACCCCTCCACTTT
CDR3 protein: CAWRTGGVFNSPLHF
V gene: TRBV30
clone size: NA
J gene: TRBJ1-6
D gene: TRBD1

CDR3 DNA: TGTGCCAGCAGCTTGGTTGGGGGCGAGCAGTACTTC
CDR3 protein: CASSLVGGEQYF
V gene: TRBV5-5
clone size: NA
J gene: TRBJ2-7
D gene: NA

CDR3 DNA: TGTGCCAGCAGCTCGAGATCATACGGCTACACCTTC
CDR3 protein: CASSSRSYGYTF
V gene: TRBV12-3/TRBV12-4
clone size: NA
J gene: TRBJ1-2
D gene: NA

CDR3 DNA: TGTGCCATCACCACCCGCCAGGAGGGGTCGGGCGGGGAGCTGTTTTTT
CDR3 protein: CAITTRQEGSGGELFF
V gene: TRBV10-3
clone size: medium-sized
J gene: TRBJ2-2
D gene: NA

CDR3 DNA: TGTGCCAGCAGTGTGGACAGGGTTACGGACTATGGCTACACCTTC
CDR3 protein: CASSVDRVTDYGYTF
V gene: TRBV6-2/TRBV6-3
clone size: NA
J gene: TRBJ1-2
D gene: TRBD1

CDR3 DNA: TGTGCCAGCAGCCGTCGTACGACTAGCGGGGATATCTACGAGCAGTACTTC
CDR3 protein: CASSRRTTSGDIYEQYF
V gene: TRBV7-6
clone size: few
J gene: TRBJ2-7
D gene: TRBD2

CDR3 DNA: TGTGCCAGCAGTGGGACAGTAGGGCCGTATGGCTACACCTTC
CDR3 protein: CASSGTVGPYGYTF
V gene: TRBV2
clone size: NA
J gene: TRBJ1-2
D gene: NA

CDR3 DNA: TGCGCCAGCAGCTTGGCGGGACACCAAGGGTGGGAGACCCAGTACTTC
CDR3 protein: CASSLAGHQGWETQYF
V gene: TRBV5-1
clone size: NA
J gene: TRBJ2-5
D gene: NA

CDR3 DNA: TGCGCCAGCAGCACAGGGGTGGACACTGAAGCTTTCTTT
CDR3 protein: CASSTGVDTEAFF
V gene: TRBV5-1
clone size: once
J gene: TRBJ1-1
D gene: TRBD1

CDR3 DNA: TGTGCCTGGACCCCGGGGGGCTCCTACGAGCAGTACTTC
CDR3 protein: CAWTPGGSYEQYF
V gene: TRBV30
clone size: NA
J gene: TRBJ2-7
D gene: TRBD2

CDR3 DNA: TGCAGCGTTGAGTCGCGTGGAGACGAAAAACTGTTTTTT
CDR3 protein: CSVESRGDEKLFF
V gene: TRBV29-1
clone size: NA
J gene: TRBJ1-4
D gene: NA

CDR3 DNA: TGTGCCACCAGTCCCGGGACAGCTTACACAGATACGCAGTATTTT
CDR3 protein: CATSPGTAYTDTQYF
V gene: TRBV15
clone size: NA
J gene: TRBJ2-3
D gene: TRBD1

CDR3 DNA: TGTGCCAGTAGTATGGGACAGGGGACAAACATTCAGTACTTC
CDR3 protein: CASSMGQGTNIQYF
V gene: TRBV19
clone size: NA
J gene: TRBJ2-4
D gene: TRBD1

CDR3 DNA: TGTGCCAGCAGTAGAGGGACAGGGAGCTCTGGGGCCAACGTCCTGACTTTC
CDR3 protein: CASSRGTGSSGANVLTF
V gene: TRBV2
clone size: NA
J gene: TRBJ2-6
D gene: TRBD1

CDR3 DNA: TGCGCCAGCAGCTTGGGTGGTCTTCGGGGGAACGAGCAGTACTTC
CDR3 protein: CASSLGGLRGNEQYF
V gene: TRBV5-1
clone size: NA
J gene: TRBJ2-7
D gene: NA

CDR3 DNA: TGTGCCAGCAGTATGACTAGCTCCTACAATGAGCAGTTCTTC
CDR3 protein: CASSMTSSYNEQFF
V gene: TRBV6-6
clone size: NA
J gene: TRBJ2-1
D gene: NA

CDR3 DNA: TGTGCCAGCAGTTGGGGCGGGGTTGGAAATGAGCAGTTCTTC
CDR3 protein: CASSWGGVGNEQFF
V gene: TRBV6-6
clone size: once
J gene: TRBJ2-1
D gene: NA

CDR3 DNA: TGTGCCAGCACCCCGGACCTTTATAATTCACCCCTCCACTTT
CDR3 protein: CASTPDLYNSPLHF
V gene: TRBV7-2
clone size: few
J gene: TRBJ1-6
D gene: NA